The TCR beta chain described here comes from a study of identical twins. Healthy Caucasians, and only they, were the donors. This clonotype was seen at least ten times. Its specificity is unknown. General observations from the study: Analyses of zero insertions could, in part, be confounded by invariant MAIT and iNKT cells.

TCRdb itself ran the 5' RACE reads through MiXCR, one entry per CDR3 protein. Of fewer than 250,000 distinct CDR3 sequences detected, around 7.6% appear once; the ten largest clones hold more than 5%. V was clipped by 5 bases and J by 2 bases; unmatched bases: 10. The CDR3 is 18 residues long. Germline V CDR1 and CDR2: SGHAT, FQDESV (reference sequence). These records were also assigned to another study, of yellow fever vaccine responses in identical twins.

The receptor comes from a woman aged 18-29 years in good health. Material: CD8+ T cells sorted from blood. The rearrangement links TRBV11-1 to TRBJ2-3, with 13 bases lining up with TRBD2. The CDR3 DNA reads as TGTGCCAGCAGCCCCCCTGGGACTAGCGGGGTTGCCACAGATACGCAGTATTTT. Translation gives CASSPPGTSGVATDTQYF.